The following is a T cell receptor (beta chain) sequence with its context. The antigen is not known. PCR was performed using 60 Vbeta and 13 Jbeta primers. Assay used: immunoSEQ multiplex PCR; TCRdb lists only in-frame clones, some missing. Among 84,000 or so clones listed, 70% to 85% were seen once. Germline V gene data show CDR1 as WNHNN and CDR2 as SYGVQD (reference sequence). V shed 5 bases and J shed 1 base, with 9 bases lying between them. The CDR3 extends over 14 amino acids. This specimen comes from a study of cytomegalovirus exposure and HLA in healthy donors. Overall study findings and caveats: The productive fraction for most TCR beta V segments was about 90% or about 30% in an earlier analysis. Researchers left out some V segments, among them TRBV6-2 and TRBV6-3, as indistinguishable. A later analysis found common viral pathogens apparently linked to several of the most significant clusters. As confirmed in vitro, a few CMV-associated chains were specific for CMV antigens.

The specimen sequenced was PBMCs. This chain connects TRBV10-1 to TRBJ2-1, with D possibly being TRBD2 (6 bases). This clonotype originated in a woman between 50 and 59 years old in good health and CMV-seronegative. The CDR3 loop reads CASSKSGSYNEQFF. The CDR3, as DNA: TGCGCCAGCAGTAAAAGCGGGTCCTACAATGAGCAGTTCTTC.